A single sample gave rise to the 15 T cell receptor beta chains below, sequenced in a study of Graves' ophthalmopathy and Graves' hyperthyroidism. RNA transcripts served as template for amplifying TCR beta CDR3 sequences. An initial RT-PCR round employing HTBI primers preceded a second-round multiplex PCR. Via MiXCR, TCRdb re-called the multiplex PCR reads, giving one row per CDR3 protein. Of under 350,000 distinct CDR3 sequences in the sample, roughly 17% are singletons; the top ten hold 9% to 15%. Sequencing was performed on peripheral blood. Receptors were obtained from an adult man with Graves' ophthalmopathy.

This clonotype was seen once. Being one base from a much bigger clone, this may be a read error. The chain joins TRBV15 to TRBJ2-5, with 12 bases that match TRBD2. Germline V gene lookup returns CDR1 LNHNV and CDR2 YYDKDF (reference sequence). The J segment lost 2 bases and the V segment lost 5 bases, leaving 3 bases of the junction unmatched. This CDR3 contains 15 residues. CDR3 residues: CATSLAGGSQETQYF. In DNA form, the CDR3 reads TGTGCCACCAGCCTAGCGGGAGGGAGTCAAGAGACCCAGTACTTC.

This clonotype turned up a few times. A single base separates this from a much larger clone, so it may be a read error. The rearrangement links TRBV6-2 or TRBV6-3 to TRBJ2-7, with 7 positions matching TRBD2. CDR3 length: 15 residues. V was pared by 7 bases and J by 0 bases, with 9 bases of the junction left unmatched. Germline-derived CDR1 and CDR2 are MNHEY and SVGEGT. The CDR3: CASIPTSDCSYEQYF. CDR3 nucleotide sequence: TGTGCCAGCATTCCCACTAGCGACTGCTCCTACGAGCAGTACTTC.

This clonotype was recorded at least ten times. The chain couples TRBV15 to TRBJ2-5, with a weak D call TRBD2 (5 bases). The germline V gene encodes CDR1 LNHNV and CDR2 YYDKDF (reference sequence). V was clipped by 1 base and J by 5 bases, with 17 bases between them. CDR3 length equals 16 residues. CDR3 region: CATSRGDYTSLETQYF. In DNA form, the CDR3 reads TGTGCCACCAGCAGAGGAGATTATACTAGTTTGGAGACCCAGTACTTC.

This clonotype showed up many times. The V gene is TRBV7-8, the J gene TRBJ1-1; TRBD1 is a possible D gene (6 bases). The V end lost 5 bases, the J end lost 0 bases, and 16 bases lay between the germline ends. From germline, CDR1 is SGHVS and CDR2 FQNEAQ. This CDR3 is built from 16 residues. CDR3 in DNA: TGTGCCAGCAGCCTTCCGACAGGCGGGATGAACACTGAAGCTTTCTTT. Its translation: CASSLPTGGMNTEAFF. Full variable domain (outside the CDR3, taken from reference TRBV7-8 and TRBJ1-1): GAGVSQSPRYKVAKRGQDVALRCDPISGHVSLFWYQQALGQGPEFLTYFQNEAQLDKSGLPSDRFFAERPEGSVSTLKIQRTQQEDSAVYLCASSLPTGGMNTEAFFGQGTRLTVV.

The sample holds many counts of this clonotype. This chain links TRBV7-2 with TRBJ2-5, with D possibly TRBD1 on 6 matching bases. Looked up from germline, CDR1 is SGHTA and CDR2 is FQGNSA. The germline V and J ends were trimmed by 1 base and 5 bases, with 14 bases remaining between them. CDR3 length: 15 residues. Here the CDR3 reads CASSLGGLMGETQYF. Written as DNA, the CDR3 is TGTGCCAGCAGCTTAGGGGGGCTCATGGGGGAGACCCAGTACTTC. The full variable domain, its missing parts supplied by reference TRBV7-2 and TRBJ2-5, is GAGVSQSPSNKVTEKGKDVELRCDPISGHTALYWYRQSLGQGLEFLIYFQGNSAPDKSGLPSDRFSAERTGGSVSTLTIQRTQQEDSAVYLCASSLGGLMGETQYFGPGTRLLVL.

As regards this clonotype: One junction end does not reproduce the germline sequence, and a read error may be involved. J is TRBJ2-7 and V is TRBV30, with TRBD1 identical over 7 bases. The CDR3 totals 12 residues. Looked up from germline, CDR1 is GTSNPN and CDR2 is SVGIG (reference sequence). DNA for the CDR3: TGTGCCTGGTGGGACAGTTTTGCCTTCGGTGGGTTC. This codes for CAWWDSFAFGGF.

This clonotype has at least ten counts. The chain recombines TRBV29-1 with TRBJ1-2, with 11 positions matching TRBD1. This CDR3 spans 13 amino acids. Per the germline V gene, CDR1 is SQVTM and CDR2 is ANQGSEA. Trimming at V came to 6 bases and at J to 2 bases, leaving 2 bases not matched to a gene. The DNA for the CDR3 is TGCAGCGTCGGACAGGGGGCGAACTATGGCTACACCTTC. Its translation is CSVGQGANYGYTF.

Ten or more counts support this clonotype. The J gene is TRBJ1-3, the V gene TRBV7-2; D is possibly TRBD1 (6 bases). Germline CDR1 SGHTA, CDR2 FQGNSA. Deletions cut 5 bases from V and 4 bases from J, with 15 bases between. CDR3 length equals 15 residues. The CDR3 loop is CASSIGQPPGNTIYF. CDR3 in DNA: TGTGCCAGCAGCATTGGACAGCCACCCGGAAACACCATATATTTT.

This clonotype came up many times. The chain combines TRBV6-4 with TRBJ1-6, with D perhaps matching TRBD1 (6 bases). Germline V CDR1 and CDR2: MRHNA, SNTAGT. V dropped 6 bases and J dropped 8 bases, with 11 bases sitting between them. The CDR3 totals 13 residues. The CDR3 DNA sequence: TGTGCCAGCAGCGGGGGCATGGATTCACCCCTCCACTTT. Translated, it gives CASSGGMDSPLHF.

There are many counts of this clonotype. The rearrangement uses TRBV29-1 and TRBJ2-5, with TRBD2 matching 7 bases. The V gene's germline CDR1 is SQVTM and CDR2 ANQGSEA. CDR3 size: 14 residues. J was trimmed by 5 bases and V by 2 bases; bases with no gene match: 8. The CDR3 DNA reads TGCAGCGTTGAATCGGCGGGGGTCGGGGAGACCCAGTACTTC. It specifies CSVESAGVGETQYF.

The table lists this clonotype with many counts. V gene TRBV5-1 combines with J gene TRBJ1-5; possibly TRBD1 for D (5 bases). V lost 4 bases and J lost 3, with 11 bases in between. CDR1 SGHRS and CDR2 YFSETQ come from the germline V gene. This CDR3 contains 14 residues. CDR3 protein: CASSSGHPNQPQHF. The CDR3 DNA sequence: TGCGCCAGCAGCAGCGGACACCCCAATCAGCCCCAGCATTTT.

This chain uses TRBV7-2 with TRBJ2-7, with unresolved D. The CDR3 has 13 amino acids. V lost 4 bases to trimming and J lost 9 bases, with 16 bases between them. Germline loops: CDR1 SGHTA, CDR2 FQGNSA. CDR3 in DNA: TGTGCCAGCAGCTATACTCCCACTCAAAGGCAGTACTTC. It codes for CASSYTPTQRQYF.

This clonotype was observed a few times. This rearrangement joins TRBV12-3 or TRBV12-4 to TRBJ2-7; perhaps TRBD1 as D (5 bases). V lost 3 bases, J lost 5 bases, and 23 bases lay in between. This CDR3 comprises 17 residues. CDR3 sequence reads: CASSFPRVDRPRHEQYF. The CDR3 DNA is TGTGCCAGCAGTTTCCCCAGGGTGGATAGACCTAGGCACGAGCAGTACTTC.

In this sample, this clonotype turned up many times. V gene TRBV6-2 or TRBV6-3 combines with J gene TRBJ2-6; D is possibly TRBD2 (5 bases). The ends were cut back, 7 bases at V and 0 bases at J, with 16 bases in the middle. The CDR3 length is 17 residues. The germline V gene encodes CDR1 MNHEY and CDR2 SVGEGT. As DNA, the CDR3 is TGTGCCAGCATACAAGGAGTTGGAGGCTCTGGGGCCAACGTCCTGACTTTC. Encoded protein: CASIQGVGGSGANVLTF.

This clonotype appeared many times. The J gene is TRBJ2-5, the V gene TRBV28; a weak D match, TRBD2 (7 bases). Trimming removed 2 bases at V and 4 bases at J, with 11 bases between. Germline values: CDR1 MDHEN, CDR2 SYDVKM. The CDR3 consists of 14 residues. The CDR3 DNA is TGTGCCAGCAGTTTAACGGGGGGCGGAGAGACCCAGTACTTC. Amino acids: CASSLTGGGETQYF.